These T cell receptor beta chains were read from a single sample in a study of cytomegalovirus exposure and HLA in healthy donors. The repertoire was sequenced with immunoSEQ multiplex PCR; TCRdb's copy has only in-frame clones and lacks some. The table has over 150,000 clones, about 80% seen once; the top ten hold 10% to 15%. Sequenced material: PBMCs. All receptors derive from a man aged 25 to 45 in good health and CMV-seropositive. CDR3s include the opening cysteine and the closing phenylalanine or tryptophan. D genes are given only for firm matches. The size entry is marked missing in some rows and otherwise reads once, few, many or a size class.

-	-	TRBV5-1	TRBJ2-3	TGCGCCAGCAGCTTGACCAGGGTGGGGGATACGCAGTATTTT	CASSLTRVGDTQYF
once	-	TRBV19	TRBJ1-2	TGTGCCAGTAGTATAGTCGACAGGACCGGGGTTCCTAACTATGGCTACACCTTC	CASSIVDRTGVPNYGYTF
-	-	TRBV19	TRBJ1-5	TGTGCCAGTAGTTTACAGCGGAATAGCAATCAGCCCCAGCATTTT	CASSLQRNSNQPQHF
-	-	TRBV27	TRBJ2-7	TGTGCCAGCAGTCGACAAGCGCAGGGATCCTACGAGCAGTACTTC	CASSRQAQGSYEQYF
-	TRBD1	TRBV5-5	TRBJ1-5	TGTGCCAGCAGCCCTGGACAGGGCTATAGCAATCAGCCCCAGCATTTT	CASSPGQGYSNQPQHF
-	-	TRBV11-2	TRBJ2-5	TGTGCCAGCAGCTTATACGGTAGTGGGGGGGAGACCCAGTACTTC	CASSLYGSGGETQYF
-	-	TRBV5-1	TRBJ2-2	TGCGCCAGCAGACGACAGGCAAACACGCCGAACACCGGGGAGCTGTTTTTT	CASRRQANTPNTGELFF
few	TRBD1	TRBV5-1	TRBJ1-2	TGCGCCAGCAGCTTGGTGACAGGGGGCTATGGCTACACCTTC	CASSLVTGGYGYTF
-	-	TRBV28	TRBJ2-7	TGTGCCAGCAGCCCAGAAACCTACGAGCAGTACTTC	CASSPETYEQYF
-	TRBD1	TRBV15	TRBJ1-3	TGTGCCACCGCCGGAGGCGGATCGGGACAGCGAAACACCATATATTTT	CATAGGGSGQRNTIYF
-	-	TRBV27	TRBJ2-1	TGTGCCAGCAGTTTGGGACTGTACAATGAGCAGTTCTTC	CASSLGLYNEQFF
-	TRBD2	TRBV9	TRBJ2-1	TGTGCCAGCAGCGTGGGACTAGCCCTTCGGGAGCAGTTCTTC	CASSVGLALREQFF
-	-	TRBV15	TRBJ1-2	TGTGCCACCAGCAGAGATCGTGGCTACACCTTC	CATSRDRGYTF
few	TRBD2	TRBV7-8	TRBJ2-7	TGTGCCAGCAGCTTAGGGGGACTAGCGGGAGGGTTCATATACGAGCAGTACTTC	CASSLGGLAGGFIYEQYF
-	-	TRBV5-6	TRBJ2-3	TGTGCCAGCAGTGCTTTTAGGGCGGGAGATACGCAGTATTTT	CASSAFRAGDTQYF
few	-	TRBV7-9	TRBJ1-1	TGTGCCAGCAGCCACAGGGAGCTCGGGGTGAACACTGAAGCTTTCTTT	CASSHRELGVNTEAFF
few	-	TRBV4-2	TRBJ2-1	TGTGCCAGCAGCCAAATGCGGGCCGACTACAATGAGCAGTTCTTC	CASSQMRADYNEQFF
few	-	TRBV28	TRBJ2-2	TGTGCCAGCAGTTTACTAGATAACACCGGGGAGCTGTTTTTT	CASSLLDNTGELFF
few	-	TRBV15	TRBJ1-5	TGTGCCACCAGCGCCGGGACAAATCAGCCCCAGCATTTT	CATSAGTNQPQHF
-	TRBD1	TRBV7-8	TRBJ2-7	TGTGCCAGCAGCTCCCGACAGGGTATCGGTTACGAGCAGTACTTC	CASSSRQGIGYEQYF
once	TRBD1	TRBV30	TRBJ2-7	TGTGCCTGGAGCGAAAGGGACAGAACCTACGAGCAGTACTTC	CAWSERDRTYEQYF
-	-	TRBV29-1	TRBJ2-2	TGCGTCCCAAGCGGGTTACAGGTGGAGGAGCTGTTTTTT	CVPSGLQVEELFF
-	-	TRBV5-1	TRBJ1-5	TGCGCCAGCAGCTCAGACGGGGTAAGCAATCAGCCCCAGCATTTT	CASSSDGVSNQPQHF
-	-	TRBV23-1	TRBJ2-3	TGCGCCAGCCTTATATCGCAGGTGACAGATACGCAGTATTTT	CASLISQVTDTQYF
once	-	TRBV2	TRBJ1-5	TGTGCCAGCAGGGGAGGGCAGAATCAGCCCCAGCATTTT	CASRGGQNQPQHF
-	TRBD1	TRBV7-6	TRBJ1-1	TGTGCCAGCAGCTTGGGACAGAGGTACACTGAAGCTTTCTTT	CASSLGQRYTEAFF
once	-	TRBV6-1	TRBJ1-5	TGTGCCAGCAGTGAAGCGACAAGCCATAGCAATCAGCCCCAGCATTTT	CASSEATSHSNQPQHF
few	-	TRBV29-1	TRBJ1-1	TGCAGCGTAAGACAGTACATGAACACTGAAGCTTTCTTT	CSVRQYMNTEAFF
-	-	TRBV4-1	TRBJ2-7	TGCGCCAGCAGCCAAGATGCTAGGGAGACTCGGTACGAGCAGTACTTC	CASSQDARETRYEQYF
few	-	TRBV7-9	TRBJ1-3	TGTGCCAGCAGCTTAGTGTCGGGGACATCTGGAAACACCATATATTTT	CASSLVSGTSGNTIYF
few	TRBD1	TRBV10-3	TRBJ2-5	TGTGCCATCAGTGACTACGACAGGGGGCAAGAGACCCAGTACTTC	CAISDYDRGQETQYF
once	TRBD2	TRBV5-1	TRBJ2-7	TGCGCCAGCAGCTTAGAACTAGCGGGAGAGGACGAGCAGTACTTC	CASSLELAGEDEQYF
-	TRBD2	TRBV9	TRBJ2-7	TGTGCCAGCAGCGTCGGACTAGCGGGAAGTTCCTACGAGCAGTACTTC	CASSVGLAGSSYEQYF